The clone carrying this TCR beta chain was counted only a few times. Its cognate antigen is unknown. These data are taken from a study of T cell responses to AZD1222 COVID-19 vaccine. The assay was immunoSEQ multiplex PCR, and TCRdb's table has in-frame clones only and misses some. This sample carries 150,000 to 200,000 clones, over 90% of them seen once, and the ten largest clones take about 2.5%. The CDR3 totals 12 residues. Germline values: CDR1 MGHDK, CDR2 SYGVNS. V was clipped by 4 bases and J by 7 bases, with 5 bases between them. Study-wide points: Repertoires in all cases were sampled only once the peak T cell response had passed. Vaccine-associated CD4 TCRs spanned spike, dominant at 160-218 and 743-854. Donors were mostly white British, more females; clonal diversity possibly underestimated.

The material sequenced was peripheral blood, taken on day 0 of AZD1222 vaccination. V gene TRBV25-1 combines with J gene TRBJ1-6, with D perhaps TRBD1 (5 bases). This TCR derives from an adult in good health. In DNA form, the CDR3 reads TGTGCCAGCAGTGGGGGGAATTCACCCCTCCACTTT. Its protein product is CASSGGNSPLHF.